This entry features one T cell receptor beta chain sequence. V shed 3 bases and J 3 bases; nucleotides not matched to a gene: 3. CDR3 length: 15 amino acids. In germline, CDR1 is SGHRS, CDR2 YFSETQ. This record belongs to a study of blood T cell repertoires in COVID-19. The overall study: Material from acute and convalescent COVID-19 was sourced from the United States, Italy and Spain. T cells, B-cell-depleted T cells, or PBMCs supplied cDNA or gDNA.

The data were produced by immunoSEQ multiplex PCR, yet TCRdb's version contains in-frame clones alone and is incomplete. This sample has hundreds of thousands of clones; roughly 80% occur once, and the top ten carry 4% to 6%. The V and J genes are TRBV5-1 and TRBJ2-3; 11 bases are a match to TRBD1. The receptor was derived from a woman older than 75 with active or convalescent COVID-19. Sequenced: peripheral blood. CDR3 protein: CASSWTGGTTDTQYF. CDR3 DNA sequence: TGCGCCAGCAGCTGGACAGGGGGCACGACAGATACGCAGTATTTT.